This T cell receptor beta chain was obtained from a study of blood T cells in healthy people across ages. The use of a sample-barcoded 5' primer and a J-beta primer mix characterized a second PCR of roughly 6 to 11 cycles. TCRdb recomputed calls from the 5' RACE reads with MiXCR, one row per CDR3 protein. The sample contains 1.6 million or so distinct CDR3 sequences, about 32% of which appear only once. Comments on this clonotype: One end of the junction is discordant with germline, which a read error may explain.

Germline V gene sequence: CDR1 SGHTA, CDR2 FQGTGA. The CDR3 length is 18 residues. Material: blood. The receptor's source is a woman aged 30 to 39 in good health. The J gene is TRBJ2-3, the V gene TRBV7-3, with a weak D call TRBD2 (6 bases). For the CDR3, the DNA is TGTGCCGGCAGCCTTAACGGGGGTTTAGCAGGGAGCACAGATACGCAGTATTTT. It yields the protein CAGSLNGGLAGSTDTQYF.